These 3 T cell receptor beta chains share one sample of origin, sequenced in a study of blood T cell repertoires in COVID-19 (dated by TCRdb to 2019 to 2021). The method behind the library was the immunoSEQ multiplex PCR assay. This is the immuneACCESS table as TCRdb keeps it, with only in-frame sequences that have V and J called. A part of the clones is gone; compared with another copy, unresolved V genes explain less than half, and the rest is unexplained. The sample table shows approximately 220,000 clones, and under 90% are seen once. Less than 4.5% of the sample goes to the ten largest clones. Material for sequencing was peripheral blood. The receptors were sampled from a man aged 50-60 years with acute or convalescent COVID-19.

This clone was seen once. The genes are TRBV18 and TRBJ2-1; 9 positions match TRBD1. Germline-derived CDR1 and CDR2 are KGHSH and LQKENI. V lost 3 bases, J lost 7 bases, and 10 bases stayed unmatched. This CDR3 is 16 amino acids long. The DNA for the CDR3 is TGTGCCAGCTCACCTCCGAGACAGGGGGAAAAAAATGAGCAGTTCTTC. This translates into CASSPPRQGEKNEQFF.

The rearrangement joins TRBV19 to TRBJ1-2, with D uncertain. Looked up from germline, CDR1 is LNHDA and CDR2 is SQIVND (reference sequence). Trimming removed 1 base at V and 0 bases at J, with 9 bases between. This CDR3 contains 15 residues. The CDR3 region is CASSIAGRANYGYTF. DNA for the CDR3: TGTGCCAGTAGTATAGCCGGGCGGGCTAACTATGGCTACACCTTC.

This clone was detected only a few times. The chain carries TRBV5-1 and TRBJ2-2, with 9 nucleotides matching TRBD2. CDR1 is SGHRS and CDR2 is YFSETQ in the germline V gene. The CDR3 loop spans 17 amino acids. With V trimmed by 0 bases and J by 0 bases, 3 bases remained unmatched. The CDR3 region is CASSLALAGPNTGELFF. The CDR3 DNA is TGCGCCAGCAGCTTGGCGCTAGCGGGACCGAACACCGGGGAGCTGTTTTTT. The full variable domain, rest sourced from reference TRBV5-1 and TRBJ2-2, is KAGVTQTPRYLIKTRGQQVTLSCSPISGHRSVSWYQQTPGQGLQFLFEYFSETQRNKGNFPGRFSGRQFSNSRSEMNVSTLELGDSALYLCASSLALAGPNTGELFFGEGSRLTVL.